These 30 T cell receptor beta chains originate from one sample sequenced in a study of OX40 agonist ivuxolimab in advanced cancers. The library was obtained by the immunoSEQ multiplex PCR assay. TCRdb limited this immuneACCESS table to in-frame rearrangements with V and J called. A share of clones is missing; checked studies link under half to unresolved V genes, and the rest is unexplained. The sample table contains 50,000 to 80,000 clones; only one count was recorded for approximately 90% of them. The top ten constitute less than 0.55% of the sample. The sequences come from CD4+ or CD8+ T cells sorted from blood, collected in a trial of the OX40 agonist ivuxolimab. The origin of the receptors is an adult with an advanced solid tumor such as melanoma, head and neck, liver or kidney cancer.

In nucleotides, the CDR3 is TGTGCCAGCAGCTTTTGGACTAGCGGACACGAGCAGTACTTC. Its protein is CASSFWTSGHEQYF. The V and J genes are TRBV7-2 and TRBJ2-7, with TRBD2 matching 10 bases. CDR3 length equals 14 residues. Germline-derived CDR1 and CDR2 are SGHTA and FQGNSA. With V trimmed by 3 bases and J by 5 bases, 4 bases remained unmatched.

The gene calls are TRBV2 and TRBJ2-7; 11 positions agree with TRBD1. There are 13 residues in the CDR3. The V and J ends lost 7 bases and 7 bases, in that order; junction bases with no gene match: 6. Germline V lookup: CDR1 SNHLY, CDR2 FYNNEI. CDR3 amino acids: CASTYGTGGEQYF. The CDR3, as DNA: TGTGCCAGCACCTACGGGACAGGGGGAGAGCAGTACTTC.

This clone is a singleton in its sample. The chain joins TRBV7-2 to TRBJ2-3; 9 nucleotides align to TRBD2. Per germline, CDR1 SGHTA and CDR2 FQGNSA. The V segment lost 3 bases and the J segment 1 base; nucleotides outside the gene matches: 2. This CDR3 is 15 amino acids long. The CDR3 here is CASSFTSGRTDTQYF. In DNA, the CDR3 is TGTGCCAGCAGCTTCACTAGCGGGCGCACAGATACGCAGTATTTT.

The V call is TRBV6-5, the J call TRBJ2-7, with a possible D match to TRBD1 (5 bases). This CDR3 is 14 amino acids long. Looked up from germline, CDR1 is MNHEY and CDR2 is SVGAGI. Trimming removed 6 bases from V and 1 base from J, with 13 bases in between. CDR3 nucleotides: TGTGCCAGCAGACCCAGGGTGATTTCCTACGAGCAGTACTTC. Encoded protein: CASRPRVISYEQYF.

The rearrangement links TRBV7-9 to TRBJ1-2; the D is unclear. V was clipped by 6 bases and J by 4 bases, with 15 bases between them. Per germline, CDR1 SEHNR and CDR2 FQNEAQ (reference sequence). This CDR3 is built from 14 residues. The CDR3 is CASSPEGVVYGYTF. CDR3 DNA: TGTGCCAGCAGTCCTGAGGGAGTTGTCTATGGCTACACCTTC. The complete variable domain, with remaining parts taken from reference TRBV7-9 and TRBJ1-2, reads DTGVSQNPRHKITKRGQNVTFRCDPISEHNRLYWYRQTLGQGPEFLTYFQNEAQLEKSRLLSDRFSAERPKGSFSTLEIQRTEQGDSAMYLCASSPEGVVYGYTFGSGTRLTVV.

V is TRBV4-1 and J is TRBJ2-1, with D possibly matching TRBD1 (5 bases). The CDR3 loop spans 13 amino acids. Germline CDR1 is MGHRA and CDR2 is YSYEKL. V was clipped by 1 base and J by 8 bases, with 9 bases between them. CDR3 sequence: CASSQGWGDEQFF. CDR3 nucleotides: TGCGCCAGCAGCCAAGGTTGGGGCGATGAGCAGTTCTTC.

This clone was seen a handful of times. The chain employs TRBV9 and TRBJ2-5, with TRBD1 as a possible D gene (5 bases). V lost 2 bases and J 3 bases, leaving 5 bases between the germline ends. The CDR3 is 12 amino acids. Germline lookup yields CDR1 SGDLS and CDR2 YYNGEE. Here the CDR3 reads CASSVTEETQYF. CDR3 in DNA: TGTGCCAGCAGCGTGACAGAAGAGACCCAGTACTTC. Combining the CDR3 with reference TRBV9 and TRBJ2-5 gives the whole variable domain DSGVTQTPKHLITATGQRVTLRCSPRSGDLSVYWYQQSLDQGLQFLIQYYNGEERAKGNILERFSAQQFPDLHSELNLSSLELGDSALYFCASSVTEETQYFGPGTRLLVL.

The chain is built from TRBV11-2 and TRBJ2-3; D is possibly TRBD1 (6 bases). V gave up 3 bases and J gave up 2 bases, with 9 bases separating them. Germline CDR1 is SGHAT and CDR2 is FQNNGV. The CDR3 has 14 amino acids. CDR3 sequence reads: CASSLDRYTDTQYF. CDR3 DNA: TGTGCCAGCAGCTTGGACAGATACACAGATACGCAGTATTTT.

The V gene is TRBV9, the J gene TRBJ2-1; no reliable D call. CDR3 length equals 13 residues. Germline CDR1 and CDR2: SGDLS and YYNGEE. V lost 4 bases to trimming and J lost 10 bases, with 15 bases between them. Here the CDR3 reads CASSPLLVGEQFF. The CDR3 DNA reads as TGTGCCAGCAGCCCGCTCCTGGTAGGGGAGCAGTTCTTC. Using reference TRBV9 and TRBJ2-1 for the parts outside the CDR3, the full variable domain is DSGVTQTPKHLITATGQRVTLRCSPRSGDLSVYWYQQSLDQGLQFLIQYYNGEERAKGNILERFSAQQFPDLHSELNLSSLELGDSALYFCASSPLLVGEQFFGPGTRLTVL.

The rearrangement joins TRBV27 to TRBJ2-5; TRBD2 matches at 13 bases. J gave up 4 bases and V 6 bases, and 2 bases lay outside the gene matches. The CDR3 length is 14 residues. Germline CDR1 is MNHEY and CDR2 is SMNVEV (reference sequence). DNA for the CDR3: TGTGCCAGCAGGAGGACTAGCGGGAGAGAGACCCAGTACTTC. Translating gives CASRRTSGRETQYF.

The V and J genes are TRBV18 and TRBJ1-1; 7 bases line up with TRBD1. Germline V lookup: CDR1 KGHSH, CDR2 LQKENI. This CDR3 contains 15 residues. J gave up 4 bases and V 3 bases, and 8 bases lay outside the gene matches. CDR3 in DNA: TGTGCCAGCTCACCTTTTACAGGGGATGCCACTGAAGCTTTCTTT. This translates into CASSPFTGDATEAFF. The variable domain in full, with the rest retrieved from reference TRBV18 and TRBJ1-1, is NAGVMQNPRHLVRRRGQEARLRCSPMKGHSHVYWYRQLPEEGLKFMVYLQKENIIDESGMPKERFSAEFPKEGPSILRIQQVVRGDSAAYFCASSPFTGDATEAFFGQGTRLTVV.

J is TRBJ1-2 and V is TRBV7-2; a possible D gene is TRBD1 (6 bases). CDR3 size: 18 residues. Germline lookup yields CDR1 SGHTA and CDR2 FQGNSA. V gave up 3 bases and J gave up 4 bases, with 24 bases separating them. CDR3 protein: CASSFSRTAQLTSYGYTF. The CDR3 DNA reads TGTGCCAGCAGCTTCAGCCGGACAGCCCAGTTAACCTCCTATGGCTACACCTTC.

The chain is built from TRBV30 and TRBJ1-1; D ambiguous. This CDR3 is 11 amino acids long. Germline-derived CDR1 and CDR2 are GTSNPN and SVGIG (reference sequence). The V end was cut by 0 bases, the J end by 7 bases, with 6 bases between. The DNA for the CDR3 is TGTGCCTGGAGTGTACGTCTTGAAGCTTTCTTT. As protein: CAWSVRLEAFF.

The chain has TRBV25-1 and TRBJ1-2, with D unclear. Trimming shortened V by 8 bases and J by 2 bases, and 12 bases separated the two germline ends. The germline V gene encodes CDR1 MGHDK and CDR2 SYGVNS. The CDR3 sequence is 13 residues long. The CDR3 loop is CASSSGRNYGYTF. The CDR3 DNA sequence: TGTGCCAGCTCCTCCGGGAGGAACTATGGCTACACCTTC.

This clone was seen just once. The rearrangement joins TRBV18 to TRBJ1-3; no reliable D call. Germline-derived CDR1 and CDR2 are KGHSH and LQKENI. CDR3 length: 16 residues. Trimming took 6 bases from V and 0 from J, leaving 15 bases between them. CDR3 residues: CASSRSGLFSGNTIYF. CDR3 nucleotide sequence: TGTGCCAGCTCCCGATCGGGCTTATTCTCTGGAAACACCATATATTTT.

The chain has TRBV11-3 and TRBJ1-1; tentative D call: TRBD1 (5 bases). Germline-derived CDR1 and CDR2 are SGHNT and YENEEA. The CDR3 spans 13 residues. V was shortened by 2 bases and J by 2 bases, with 6 bases between the two germline ends. For the CDR3, the DNA is TGTGCCAGCAGCTTAAGGGGCAACACTGAAGCTTTCTTT. It encodes CASSLRGNTEAFF.

Only one count was recorded for this clone. The V gene is TRBV7-7, the J gene TRBJ2-5, with TRBD1 matching 7 bases. The CDR3 consists of 15 residues. Germline V gene lookup returns CDR1 SSHAT and CDR2 FNYEAQ (reference sequence). J gave up 1 base and V 3 bases, and 5 bases lay outside the gene matches. Here the CDR3 DNA reads TGTGCCAGCAGCTTTGGGACAGTCCCCCAAGAGACCCAGTACTTC. As protein: CASSFGTVPQETQYF.

The chain joins TRBV7-9 to TRBJ1-2, with D maybe TRBD1 (5 bases). V shed 11 bases and J shed 3 bases, with 13 bases lying between them. This CDR3 region has 12 residues. CDR1 and CDR2 (germline): SEHNR, FQNEAQ (reference sequence). The CDR3 DNA is TGTGCCGGAGTACGGGGCGACTATGGCTACACCTTC. Its translation is CAGVRGDYGYTF.

The chain employs TRBV4-3 and TRBJ2-2; 13 bases agree with TRBD2. The CDR3 has 19 amino acids. V dropped 0 bases and J dropped 5; count of bases not matched to a gene: 9. CDR1 is LGHNA and CDR2 is YSLEER in the germline V gene. DNA for the CDR3: TGCGCCAGCAGCCAAGATCCGACAGGACTAGCGGGAGAAACCGGGGAGCTGTTTTTT. It specifies CASSQDPTGLAGETGELFF.

This clone was detected only once. The rearrangement joins TRBV13 to TRBJ2-5; no clear D gene. Germline V gene sequence: CDR1 PRHDT, CDR2 FYEKMQ (reference sequence). Trimming cost V 4 bases and J 2 bases, with 14 bases left between them. The CDR3 is made up of 15 amino acids. In nucleotides, the CDR3 is TGTGCCAGCAGCTCCCCGTCGGTGGGACAAGAGACCCAGTACTTC. Translation: CASSSPSVGQETQYF.

The J gene is TRBJ2-6, the V gene TRBV11-2; D unclear. This CDR3 region has 17 residues. The germline gives CDR1 SGHAT, CDR2 FQNNGV. V was clipped by 2 bases and J by 0 bases, with 11 bases between them. CDR3 region: CASSLIPTLSGANVLTF. DNA for the CDR3: TGTGCCAGCAGCTTAATCCCGACCCTCTCTGGGGCCAACGTCCTGACTTTC. Combining the CDR3 with reference TRBV11-2 and TRBJ2-6 gives the whole variable domain EAGVAQSPRYKIIEKRQSVAFWCNPISGHATLYWYQQILGQGPKLLIQFQNNGVVDDSQLPKDRFSAERLKGVDSTLKIQPAKLEDSAVYLCASSLIPTLSGANVLTFGAGSRLTVL.

The chain joins TRBV7-6 to TRBJ2-7; D remains unclear. This CDR3 contains 12 residues. Germline-derived CDR1 and CDR2 are SGHVS and FNYEAQ. V was cut by 5 bases and J by 5 bases, with 10 bases left in between. The CDR3 region is CASSLGQDEQYF. Written as DNA, the CDR3 is TGTGCCAGCAGCCTAGGGCAGGACGAGCAGTACTTC.

This clone was picked up a small number of times. The chain couples TRBV5-1 to TRBJ2-3; D possibly corresponds to TRBD2 (6 bases). Per the germline V gene, CDR1 is SGHRS and CDR2 is YFSETQ. The CDR3 is 15 residues long. Trimming left V 0 bases short and J 2 bases short, with 10 bases between. The CDR3 DNA reads TGCGCCAGCAGCTTGGAGGGACTCGACACAGATACGCAGTATTTT. It yields the protein CASSLEGLDTDTQYF.

This chain joins TRBV2 and TRBJ2-7; maybe TRBD1 (6 bases). This CDR3 region has 14 residues. V was shortened by 6 bases and J by 1 base, with 13 bases between the two germline ends. Germline CDR1 is SNHLY and CDR2 is FYNNEI. The CDR3 nucleotides are TGTGCCAGCAGGGCCCGGGACATTTCCTACGAGCAGTACTTC. Encoded protein: CASRARDISYEQYF.

The DNA of the CDR3 is TGTGCCAGCTCACCGGACCTTAGTGGCTACACCTTC. It is translated as CASSPDLSGYTF. The genes are TRBV18 and TRBJ1-2, with no clear D. With 3 bases removed from V and 7 bases from J, the gap between germline ends came to 9 bases. The CDR3 totals 12 residues. Germline V gene lookup returns CDR1 KGHSH and CDR2 LQKENI.

The J gene is TRBJ2-7, the V gene TRBV7-2; unclear D gene. Germline assignment: CDR1 SGHTA and CDR2 FQGNSA. This CDR3 region has 14 residues. The ends were cut back, 1 base at V and 4 bases at J, with 11 bases in the middle. Here the CDR3 DNA reads TGTGCCAGCAGCTTAGATCCGGGTTCGTACGAGCAGTACTTC. The encoded protein is CASSLDPGSYEQYF.

V usage is TRBV5-4 and J usage is TRBJ1-3; D gene ambiguous. CDR1 SGHNT and CDR2 YYREEE come from the germline V gene (reference sequence). The CDR3 is 12 residues long. Trimming cost V 3 bases and J 9 bases, with 10 bases left between them. The CDR3 region has the DNA TGTGCCAGCAGCTCAGAGGGTGGCACCATATATTTT. Its protein is CASSSEGGTIYF.

The V call is TRBV27, the J call TRBJ2-7; D is unresolved. This CDR3 has 15 amino acids. The V gene lost 0 bases and the J gene lost 6 bases, with 15 bases spanning the gap. The germline V gene has CDR1 MNHEY and CDR2 SMNVEV (reference sequence). Written as DNA, the CDR3 is TGTGCCAGCAGTTTATCCCCCCGTCCTCGTGCCGAGCAGTACTTC. It translates to CASSLSPRPRAEQYF.

The gene calls are TRBV27 and TRBJ1-2; a possible D gene is TRBD1 (5 bases). Between the trimmed V and J ends, which lost 6 bases and 0 bases, there was a span of 17 bases. Per the germline V gene, CDR1 is MNHEY and CDR2 is SMNVEV (reference sequence). The CDR3 runs to 16 residues. The CDR3 reads CASSRAGTETNYGYTF. CDR3 DNA: TGTGCCAGCAGCCGCGCCGGGACTGAGACTAACTATGGCTACACCTTC.

This rearrangement joins TRBV18 to TRBJ1-3, with D uncertain. Germline V gene data show CDR1 as KGHSH and CDR2 as LQKENI. The CDR3 runs 12 residues. V lost 3 bases and J 9 bases, leaving 9 bases between the germline ends. The CDR3 reads CASSPDGVTIYF. CDR3 nucleotides: TGTGCCAGCTCACCGGATGGGGTCACCATATATTTT.